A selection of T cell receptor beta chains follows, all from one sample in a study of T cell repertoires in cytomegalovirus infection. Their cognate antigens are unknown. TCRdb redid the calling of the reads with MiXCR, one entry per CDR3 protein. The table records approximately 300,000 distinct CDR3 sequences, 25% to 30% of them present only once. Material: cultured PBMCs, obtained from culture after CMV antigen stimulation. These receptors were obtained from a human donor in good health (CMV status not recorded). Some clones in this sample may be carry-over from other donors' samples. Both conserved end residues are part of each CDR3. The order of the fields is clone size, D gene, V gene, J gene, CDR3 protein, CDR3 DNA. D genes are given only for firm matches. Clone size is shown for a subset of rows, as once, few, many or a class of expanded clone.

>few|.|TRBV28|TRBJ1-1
CASGDTTEAFF
TGTGCCAGCGGGGACACCACTGAAGCTTTCTTT
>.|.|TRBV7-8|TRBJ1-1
CASIPGLWANTEAFF
TGTGCCAGCATCCCAGGGTTGTGGGCGAACACTGAAGCTTTCTTT
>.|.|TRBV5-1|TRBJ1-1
CASSFGRGDTEAFF
TGCGCCAGCAGCTTCGGGAGGGGGGACACTGAAGCTTTCTTT
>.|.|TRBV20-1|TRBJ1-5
CSASAQLSNQPQHF
TGCAGTGCTAGCGCACAACTTAGCAATCAGCCCCAGCATTTT
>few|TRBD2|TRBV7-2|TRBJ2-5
CASSFLAGERETQYF
TGTGCCAGCAGCTTTCTAGCGGGAGAAAGGGAGACCCAGTACTTC
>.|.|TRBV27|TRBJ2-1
CASSLKRYSYNEQFF
TGTGCCAGCAGTTTAAAAAGGTACTCCTACAATGAGCAGTTCTTC
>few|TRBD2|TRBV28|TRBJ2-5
CASSYHPKATSGLQETQYF
TGTGCCAGCAGTTACCATCCCAAGGCAACTAGCGGTCTCCAAGAGACCCAGTACTTC
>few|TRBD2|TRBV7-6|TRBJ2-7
CASSFRLAGGPRVYEQYF
TGTGCCAGCAGCTTCCGACTAGCGGGGGGGCCCCGGGTCTACGAGCAGTACTTC
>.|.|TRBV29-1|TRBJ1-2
CSVEDVSQGPYGYTF
TGCAGCGTTGAAGATGTCTCCCAGGGCCCTTATGGCTACACCTTC
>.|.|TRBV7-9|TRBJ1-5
CASSLARGEYSNQPQHF
TGTGCCAGCAGCTTAGCGCGGGGGGAGTATAGCAATCAGCCCCAGCATTTT
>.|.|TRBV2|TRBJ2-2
CASRGTGGDTGELFF
TGCGCCAGCAGAGGAACAGGAGGTGACACCGGGGAGCTGTTTTTT
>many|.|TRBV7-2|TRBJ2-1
CASSFDSSLYNEQFF
TGTGCCAGCAGCTTTGACAGTTCCCTCTACAATGAGCAGTTCTTC
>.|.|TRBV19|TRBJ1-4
CASSIGPEDEKLFF
TGTGCCAGTAGTATCGGACCCGAAGATGAAAAACTGTTTTTT
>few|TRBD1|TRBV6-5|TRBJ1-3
CASSQTGGENTIYF
TGTGCCAGCAGTCAGACAGGGGGCGAAAACACCATATATTTT
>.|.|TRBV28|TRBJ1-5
CASTKRIWGRNHQPQHF
TGTGCCAGCACCAAAAGGATATGGGGACGCAACCATCAGCCCCAGCATTTT
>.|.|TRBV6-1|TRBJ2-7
CASSEEGEFYEQYF
TGTGCCAGCAGTGAAGAGGGAGAGTTTTACGAGCAGTACTTC
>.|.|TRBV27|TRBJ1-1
CASSSRDNGYTEAFF
TGTGCCAGCAGTTCTCGGGACAACGGATACACTGAAGCTTTCTTT
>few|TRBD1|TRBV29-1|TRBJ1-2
CSVRGQRNYGYTF
TGCAGCGTTCGGGGACAGCGCAACTATGGCTACACCTTC
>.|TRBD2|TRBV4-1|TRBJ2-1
CASSSPGLAGGAPSSYNEQFF
TGCGCCAGCAGCTCACCGGGACTAGCGGGGGGGGCACCGAGCTCCTACAATGAGCAGTTCTTC
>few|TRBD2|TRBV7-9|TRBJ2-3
CASSMGLAGVATQYF
TGTGCCAGCAGCATGGGACTAGCGGGAGTCGCTACGCAGTATTTT
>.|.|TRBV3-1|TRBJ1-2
CASSQFEGGGYTF
TGTGCCAGCAGCCAATTCGAAGGCGGGGGCTACACCTTC
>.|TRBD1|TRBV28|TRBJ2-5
CASSPSGTGGVKTQYF
TGTGCCAGCAGTCCATCCGGGACAGGGGGCGTGAAGACCCAGTACTTC
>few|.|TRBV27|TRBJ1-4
CASSYGRNEKLFF
TGTGCCAGCAGTTACGGGAGAAATGAAAAACTGTTTTTT
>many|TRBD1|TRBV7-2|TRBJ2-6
CASSRQGAGANVLTF
TGTGCCAGCAGCCGACAGGGGGCTGGGGCCAACGTCCTGACTTTC
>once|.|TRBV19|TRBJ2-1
CASSIGLTSSYNEQFF
TGTGCCAGTAGTATAGGCCTCACGAGCTCCTACAATGAGCAGTTCTTC
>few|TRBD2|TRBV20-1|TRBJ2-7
CSATPSGSYEQYF
TGCAGTGCTACGCCTAGCGGCTCCTACGAGCAGTACTTC
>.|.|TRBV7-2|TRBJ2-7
CASSLASDSSYEQYF
TGTGCCAGCAGCTTAGCCTCGGACAGCTCCTACGAGCAGTACTTC
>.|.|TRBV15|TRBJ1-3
CATSRGSVNSGNTIYF
TGTGCCACCAGCCGGGGGTCAGTCAACTCTGGAAACACCATATATTTT
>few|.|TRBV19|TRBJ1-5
CASKWGSLRSNQPQHF
TGTGCCAGCAAATGGGGGTCGCTGCGGAGCAATCAGCCCCAGCATTTT
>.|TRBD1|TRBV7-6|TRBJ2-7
CASSLKGTGGYEQYF
TGTGCCAGCAGCCTAAAGGGGACAGGGGGCTACGAGCAGTACTTC
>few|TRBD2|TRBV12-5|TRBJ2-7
CASGLPRLSGGVFYEQYF
TGTGCTAGTGGCCTACCACGCTTAAGCGGGGGGGTATTCTACGAGCAGTACTTC
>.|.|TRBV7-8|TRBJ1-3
CASSLRADSGNTIYF
TGTGCCAGCAGCTTAAGGGCGGACTCTGGAAACACCATATATTTT
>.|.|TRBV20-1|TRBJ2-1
CSASDSKDEQFF
TGCAGTGCGTCAGACAGCAAGGATGAGCAGTTCTTC
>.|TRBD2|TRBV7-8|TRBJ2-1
CASSLGRSGRAHEQFF
TGTGCCAGCAGCTTAGGTCGTAGCGGGAGGGCCCATGAGCAGTTCTTC
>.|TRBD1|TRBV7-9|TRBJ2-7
CASTGTVSYEQYF
TGTGCCAGCACCGGGACAGTATCCTACGAGCAGTACTTC
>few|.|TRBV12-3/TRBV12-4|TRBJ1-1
CASSLAALQRNTEAFF
TGTGCCAGCAGTTTAGCGGCACTCCAGCGGAACACTGAAGCTTTCTTT
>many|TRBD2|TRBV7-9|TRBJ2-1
CASSSGTSGRAGNEQFF
TGTGCCAGCAGCTCCGGGACTAGCGGGAGGGCTGGCAATGAGCAGTTCTTC
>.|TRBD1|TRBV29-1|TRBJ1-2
CSVVRDRLGGYTF
TGCAGCGTTGTTCGGGACAGGTTGGGTGGCTACACCTTC
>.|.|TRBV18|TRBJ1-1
CASSPPARRNTEAFF
TGTGCCAGCTCACCACCGGCCAGGAGGAACACTGAAGCTTTCTTT
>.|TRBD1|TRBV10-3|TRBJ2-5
CAISESGTGIGETQYF
TGTGCCATCAGTGAATCCGGGACAGGGATAGGAGAGACCCAGTACTTC
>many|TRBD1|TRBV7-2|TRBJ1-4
CASSPRTGPEKLFF
TGTGCCAGCAGCCCTAGGACAGGGCCTGAAAAACTGTTTTTT
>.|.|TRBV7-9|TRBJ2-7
CASRRLGSSYEQYF
TGTGCCAGCAGGAGGCTGGGTAGCTCCTACGAGCAGTACTTC
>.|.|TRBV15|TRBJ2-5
CATRRAPVKETQYF
TGTGCCACCCGAAGGGCTCCGGTCAAAGAGACCCAGTACTTC
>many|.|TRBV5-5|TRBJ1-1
CASSLDILTEAFF
TGTGCCAGCAGCTTGGATATTCTAACTGAAGCTTTCTTT
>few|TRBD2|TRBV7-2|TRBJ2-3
CATSGGRDTQYF
TGTGCCACCAGCGGGGGGAGGGATACGCAGTATTTT
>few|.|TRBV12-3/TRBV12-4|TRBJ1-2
CASSLALDRNYGYTF
TGTGCCAGCAGTTTAGCTTTGGACAGAAACTATGGCTACACCTTC
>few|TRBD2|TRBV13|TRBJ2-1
CASSLYLAGGMYDNEQFF
TGTGCCAGCAGCTTATACCTAGCGGGGGGGATGTACGACAATGAGCAGTTCTTC
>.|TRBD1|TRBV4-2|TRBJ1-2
CASSQDDGTGYYGYTF
TGTGCCAGCAGCCAAGATGACGGGACAGGCTACTATGGCTACACCTTC
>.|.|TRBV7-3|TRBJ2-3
CASSLTGSLTDTQYF
TGTGCCAGCAGCTTAACCGGTTCACTTACAGATACGCAGTATTTT
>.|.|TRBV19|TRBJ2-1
CASSLRGNPYNEQFF
TGTGCCAGTAGTTTAAGAGGGAACCCCTACAATGAGCAGTTCTTC
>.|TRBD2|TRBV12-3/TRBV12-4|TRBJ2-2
CSTSGDTGELFF
TGTTCGACTAGCGGGGACACCGGGGAGCTGTTTTTT